This T cell receptor beta chain was observed in a study of blood T cell repertoires in COVID-19. Background on the study: PBMCs, B-cell-depleted T cells, or T cells were the source of the cDNA or gDNA that made up the material.

The V end lost 5 bases, the J end lost 3 bases, and 7 bases lay between the germline ends. This CDR3 has 11 residues. Germline assignment: CDR1 DFQATT and CDR2 SNEGSKA (reference sequence). On this clone: This specimen includes other DNA sequences encoding the same CDR3.

Per the original data handling: Reference gene primers were amplified, and this amplification served to estimate nucleated cell counts. The protocol was immunoSEQ multiplex PCR, while the TCRdb copy is restricted to in-frame clones and leaves out a portion. That table is the source of V, J and clone size, and D and trimming were worked out from the DNA. The sample yields roughly 440,000 clones, about 91% seen once. Material: peripheral blood. The gene calls are TRBV20-1 and TRBJ1-1; D unclear. The sequence was obtained from a woman aged 45-65 years with COVID-19, enrolled during active disease. The CDR3 DNA reads TGCAGTGCTTCAGAGGACACTGAAGCTTTCTTT. Protein: CSASEDTEAFF.